Described below is a single TCR beta chain sequence and its context. No antigen is known for it. The cohort was made up of roughly 670 healthy bone marrow donors. All cohort members were sampled while nominally healthy, although unrecorded immune exposures were likely present. The donor tested CMV seropositive, placing the donor among the 250 to 350 seropositive members of the cohort. Each donor provided a peripheral blood sample, and peripheral blood mononuclear cells were used for TCR beta sequencing. Genomic DNA extraction from the blood cell samples was performed with the Qiagen DNeasy Blood Extraction Kit. From its cysteine to its phenylalanine, the CDR3 spans 14 amino acids. Left in the record is the CDR3 DNA by itself, 42 bases read in frame from the first base. For CDR1 and CDR2, the germline V gene lists SGDLS and YYNGEE. After removal of 5 bases from V and 0 bases from J, the junction retains 3 bases not matched to a gene.

The method behind the library was the immunoSEQ multiplex PCR assay. A mixture of 60 forward primers for TCR Vbeta segments and 13 reverse primers for TCR Jbeta segments was used in the multiplex PCR. The CDR3 region of rearranged TCR beta genes was amplified from genomic DNA by a multiplex PCR assay. The amplified TCR beta libraries were sequenced on the Illumina HiSeq System as 87-base-pair reads. On the authors' methods: A later analysis tallied roughly 78 million unique TCR beta chains across the 700 or so repertoires, and 10 million to 11 million of those chains were shared by two or more donors. To remove PCR and sequencing errors, raw reads were error-corrected and collapsed into unique sequences using a nearest-neighbor algorithm that merged closely related sequences. V, D and J gene segments were assigned by aligning CDR3 sequences to IMGT reference sequences. Each retained sequence needed at least a six-nucleotide match to both a V gene segment and a J gene segment. A rearrangement counted as productive if the CDR3 had no stop codons and remained in frame with V and J, and every other rearrangement counted as non-productive. CDR3 was defined by IMGT convention, running from the second conserved V-encoded cysteine to the conserved J-encoded phenylalanine. In an earlier analysis of around 540 of the donors, sequences lacking an unambiguous match to a single V gene segment were excluded. An earlier analysis of a few hundred of the donors called V segments functional above 56.7% productive rearrangements and segregating when the between-donor standard deviation exceeded 5%. A statistical classification framework was developed to diagnose cytomegalovirus status using the catalog of TCR beta chain sequences. In a later analysis, TCR nucleotide sequences were compared against IMGT/GENE-DB human TR gene sequences so that V and J genes could be assigned. Using the TCRdist pipeline, a later analysis assigned CDR3 sequences along with most-parsimonious VDJ recombination scenarios. In a later analysis, every TCR beta chain was defined by the combination of its CDR3 amino acid sequence and its V-gene family, and reads without a unique V-gene family were dropped. To address suspected cross-contamination and a sequencing artifact, a later analysis removed 592 highly shared, low-generation-probability nucleotide sequences. In a later analysis, a clonal expansion index was calculated for each public chain from normalized within-repertoire ranks of inferred template counts. In a later analysis, generation probabilities were computed with a VDJ recombination model fitted to out-of-frame rearrangements, and the resulting probabilities were checked against IGoR. Hypergeometric tests were used in a later analysis to score TCR-TCR, TCR-HLA and TCR-CMV co-occurrence, with a repertoire-size bias correction applied to the TCR pairs. To estimate false discovery rates, a later analysis permuted the HLA or CMV assignments 20 times. In a later analysis, co-occurring TCRs were grouped with DBSCAN, and TCRdist sequence similarity was added when clustering was performed within HLA-allele-positive subsets. Repertoires with fewer than 30,000 or more than 120,000 public chains were left out of co-occurrence clustering, as were roughly five repertoires with anomalous nucleotide sharing. Not all clones reach the TCRdb copy of this immuneACCESS table, which keeps in-frame sequences only. Checked studies attribute under half of the gap to unresolved V genes and leave the rest unexplained. That table supplies the V and J calls and clone size; D and trimming were determined from the DNA. The table for this sample lists about 88,000 clones. The leading ten clones occupy 5.5% of the sample.

This specimen comes from a study of cytomegalovirus exposure and HLA in healthy donors (dated by TCRdb to 2017 to 2019). Regarding the study in general: An earlier analysis of roughly 610 of the donors reported under 300 Gb of sequence data and around 100 million unique TCR beta sequences obtained from some 170 million T cells. In a later analysis, previously published TCR beta repertoires from 666 donors were re-analyzed and high-resolution HLA genotyping was added so that TCR occurrence patterns could be studied. Roughly 310 gigabases of sequencing data and around 87 million unique TCR sequences were included in an early release covering under 650 HLA-typed donors. The number of donors typed differed by locus, with about 629-630 for A, B, C, DRB1 and DQB1, roughly 520 for DQA1, approximately 570 for DPA1, and approximately 470 for DPB1. Using immunosequencing, the study profiled T cell repertoires from 550 to 750 subjects and related those repertoires to cytomegalovirus serostatus. Donor age, sex, ethnicity and CMV serostatus were compiled alongside the repertoire data. Along with the roughly 700-subject first cohort, a separate validation cohort of 120 different subjects was used. To predict cytomegalovirus infection status, the study brought together high-throughput TCR immunosequencing, statistical association of individual TCRs with disease status, and machine learning. Among the roughly 400 genotyped donors, more than 70% belonged to the genetic ancestry cluster associated with self-reported Caucasian donors. The later analysis used no new phenotypic data to find candidate immune exposures, relying instead on TCR beta sequences and their occurrence across donors. A later genetic analysis used genome-wide SNP genotypes for about 60% of the roughly 670 donors, treating that subset as a discovery cohort. Among roughly 400 genotyped donors of the cohort, an average of around 240,000 unique TCR beta nucleotide sequences were sequenced per donor, about a sixth of them non-productive. Every discovery cohort repertoire had been produced on one sequencing platform. The aim of the study was to test whether cataloging public T cell receptors could identify signatures of past pathogen exposure. An earlier analysis of around 540 of the donors applied high-throughput TCR beta sequencing to assess whether each TCR beta V gene segment acted as functional or pseudogenic. Because of strong linkage in the cohort, a few DR-DQ haplotypes were treated as single units for association and clustering. Both class I and class II loci were covered by HLA typing, at four-digit resolution. Overall results and qualifications from the work: Correlated functional status among segregating V segments might reflect linkage disequilibrium, but an unknown experimental factor could not be ruled out. A further reported finding was that TCR beta sequences accurately predicted the HLA-A and HLA-B alleles for most subjects in the first cohort. In a later analysis, TCR association rates were found to vary across HLA loci, with the most associated TCRs seen for DRB1 alleles and the fewest for HLA-C alleles. In an earlier analysis of 587 of the donors, most TCR beta V segments appeared in productive rearrangements about 87% or about 30% of the time, broadly matching IMGT annotations. In a later analysis, HLA-associated TCR beta chains showed more clonal expansion and lower generation probabilities than non-associated chains that were equally common. An association between a missense DCLRE1C variant and V-gene and J-gene trimming of TCR beta chains was found in a later genetic analysis and replicated in an independent cohort. Sequencing depth was assumed to be roughly uniform across donors in the presence/absence analyses, though that assumption may not hold. Only TCR beta chains were sequenced in this cohort, and the absence of alpha or paired-chain data limited detectable features. In a later analysis, several top co-occurrence clusters were reported to appear linked to parvovirus B19, influenza, CMV and Epstein-Barr virus. In a later analysis, most CMV-associated TCR beta chains were found to appear HLA-restricted, with HLA associations seemingly driven largely by CMV exposure. Most TCR sequences were observed very rarely across donors, whereas some public TCRs were present in many individuals. According to a later genetic analysis, donors in an Asian-associated ancestry cluster had fewer N-insertions in productive TCRs than the approximately 630-donor mean. A cluster of highly shared sequence variants was judged likely to be a technical artifact of the sequencing pipeline. About 17 rarely observed V segments, including chromosome 9 orphons, were excluded from the earlier analysis of about 600 of the donors because counts were too low. Cytomegalovirus status was reported to be diagnosed by the classifier with high specificity and sensitivity in both the original and validation cohorts. When HLA alleles, especially DR and DQ, strongly co-occurred, attributing TCR associations to individual alleles was difficult. A few of the identified cytomegalovirus-associated TCR beta chains were confirmed in vitro to be specific for cytomegalovirus antigens. Immune exposure information for the cohort was limited to CMV serostatus. In the study, 150 to 200 TCR beta chains were listed as associated with cytomegalovirus. Some IMGT-functional V segments, including TRBV6-2 and TRBV6-3, could not be distinguished by the 87-base-pair reads and were therefore excluded. The authors suggested that the approach could potentially be generalized to other disease states and immunological phenotypes. In a later analysis, around 17,000 TCR beta sequences were associated with specific HLA alleles at a false discovery rate of 0.05. Because HLA typing was unavailable for some donors at each locus, only the typed subset was used in association tests.

Recombination linked TRBV9 to TRBJ2-3; TRBD2 fits 7 bases in the junction. The clonotype originates from a girl under 18 in good health and CMV-seropositive. The sample taken for sequencing was PBMCs. The DNA reads TGTGCCAGCAGAACTAGCGAGAGCACAGATACGCAGTATTTT. It is translated as CASRTSESTDTQYF. Supplemented by the reference TRBV9 and TRBJ2-3 proteins around the CDR3, the complete variable domain is DSGVTQTPKHLITATGQRVTLRCSPRSGDLSVYWYQQSLDQGLQFLIQYYNGEERAKGNILERFSAQQFPDLHSELNLSSLELGDSALYFCASRTSESTDTQYFGPGTRLTVL.